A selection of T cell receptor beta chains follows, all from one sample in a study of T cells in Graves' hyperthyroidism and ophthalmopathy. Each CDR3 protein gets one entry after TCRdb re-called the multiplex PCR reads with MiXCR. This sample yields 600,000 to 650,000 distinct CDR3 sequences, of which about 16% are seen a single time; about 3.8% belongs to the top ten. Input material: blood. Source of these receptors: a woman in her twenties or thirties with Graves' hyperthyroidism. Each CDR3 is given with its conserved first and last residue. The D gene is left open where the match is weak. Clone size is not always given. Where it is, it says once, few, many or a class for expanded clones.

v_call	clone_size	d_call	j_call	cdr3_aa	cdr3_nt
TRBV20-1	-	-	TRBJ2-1	CSARDSQGLSRFNNEQFF	TGCAGTGCTAGAGATTCCCAGGGTTTATCTCGGTTTAACAATGAGCAGTTCTTC
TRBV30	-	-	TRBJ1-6	CAWSVRGDYSPLHF	TGTGCCTGGAGTGTACGAGGGGATTACTCACCCCTCCACTTT
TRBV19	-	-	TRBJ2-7	CASSIGVGLSGEQYF	TGTGCCAGTAGTATAGGGGTGGGACTTTCGGGAGAGCAGTACTTC
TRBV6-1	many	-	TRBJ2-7	CASSSSLTGRSYEQYF	TGTGCCAGCAGTTCATCTTTGACAGGGAGGTCCTACGAGCAGTACTTC
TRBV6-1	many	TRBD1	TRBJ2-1	CASTGTGIVNEQFF	TGTGCCAGCACCGGGACAGGGATTGTCAATGAGCAGTTCTTC
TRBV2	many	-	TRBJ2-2	CASRKGGTTNTGELFF	TGTGCCAGCAGGAAAGGGGGGACTACGAACACCGGGGAGCTGTTTTTT
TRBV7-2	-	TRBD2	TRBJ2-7	CASTKGTSIRGHYEQYF	TGTGCCAGCACCAAGGGGACTAGTATTAGGGGCCATTACGAGCAGTACTTC
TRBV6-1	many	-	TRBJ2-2	CASSRSLSAGELFF	TGTGCCAGCAGTCGTTCGCTATCTGCCGGGGAGCTGTTTTTT
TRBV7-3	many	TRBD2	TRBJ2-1	CASSSRAGGFGEQFF	TGTGCCAGCAGCTCGAGAGCGGGAGGGTTTGGTGAGCAGTTCTTC
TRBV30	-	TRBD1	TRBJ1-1	CAWSTGGVTEAFF	TGTGCCTGGAGCACAGGGGGCGTAACTGAAGCTTTCTTT
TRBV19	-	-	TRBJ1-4	CASSPIQRGAEKLFF	TGTGCCAGTAGTCCGATACAGAGGGGCGCCGAAAAACTGTTTTTT
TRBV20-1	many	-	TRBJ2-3	CSADPGYGTQYF	TGCAGTGCTGATCCGGGGTACGGTACGCAGTATTTT
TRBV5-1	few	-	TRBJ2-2	CASRNLQNTGELFF	TGCGCCAGCAGAAACTTACAGAACACCGGGGAGCTGTTTTTT
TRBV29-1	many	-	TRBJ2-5	CSPESCGARETQYF	TGCAGCCCTGAATCGTGTGGGGCGCGGGAGACCCAGTACTTC
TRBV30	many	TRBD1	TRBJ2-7	CAWSRDRGRHEQYF	TGTGCCTGGAGCCGGGACAGGGGGAGGCACGAGCAGTACTTC
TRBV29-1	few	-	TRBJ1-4	CSVETGIGEKLFF	TGCAGCGTTGAAACGGGTATTGGCGAAAAACTGTTTTTT
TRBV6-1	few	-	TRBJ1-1	CASLIDRPNTEAFF	TGTGCCAGCCTCATAGACAGACCGAACACTGAAGCTTTCTTT
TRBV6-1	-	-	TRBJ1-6	CASSPGLENSPLHF	TGTGCCAGCAGCCCGGGACTCGAGAATTCACCCCTCCACTTT
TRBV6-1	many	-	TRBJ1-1	CASRRMTEGNTEAFF	TGTGCCAGCAGACGCATGACAGAGGGGAACACTGAAGCTTTCTTT
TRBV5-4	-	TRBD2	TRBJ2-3	CASSSPAGGDTQYF	TGTGCCAGCAGCTCCCCAGCGGGAGGGGATACGCAGTATTTT
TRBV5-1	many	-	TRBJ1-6	CASSGDGVSLTLHF	TGCGCCAGCAGCGGGGACGGAGTGTCATTGACCCTCCACTTT
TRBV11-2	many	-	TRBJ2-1	CASSSIWDLRYNEQFF	TGTGCCAGCAGTTCGATATGGGACCTTCGCTACAATGAGCAGTTCTTC
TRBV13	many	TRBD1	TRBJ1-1	CASSPGGRGLPNTEAFF	TGTGCCAGCAGCCCAGGAGGAAGGGGGCTTCCGAACACTGAAGCTTTCTTT
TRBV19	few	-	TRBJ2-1	CASSILGGGGNEQFF	TGTGCCAGTAGTATACTAGGGGGCGGAGGGAATGAGCAGTTCTTC
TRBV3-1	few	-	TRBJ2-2	CASSGRGLFF	TGTGCCAGCAGCGGCAGGGGGCTGTTTTTT
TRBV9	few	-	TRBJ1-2	CASSVDGGSPNGYTF	TGTGCCAGCAGCGTAGATGGGGGTTCCCCCAATGGCTACACCTTC
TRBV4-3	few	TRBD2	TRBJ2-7	CASSHLGLAGDEQYF	TGCGCCAGCAGCCACCTGGGACTAGCGGGAGACGAGCAGTACTTC
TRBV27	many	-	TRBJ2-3	CASSSTSATDTQYF	TGTGCCAGCAGTTCAACCTCCGCCACAGATACGCAGTATTTT
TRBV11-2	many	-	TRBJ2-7	CASSFKREQYF	TGTGCCAGCAGCTTCAAGAGAGAGCAGTACTTC
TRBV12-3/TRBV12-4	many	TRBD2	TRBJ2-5	CASTISGLAGEETQYF	TGTGCCAGCACCATTAGCGGACTAGCGGGAGAAGAGACCCAGTACTTC
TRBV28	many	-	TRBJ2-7	CASSLGPVSSYEQYF	TGTGCCAGCAGTTTAGGACCAGTGAGCTCCTACGAGCAGTACTTC
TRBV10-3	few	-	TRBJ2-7	CAIGLIGEQYF	TGTGCCATCGGTTTGATCGGCGAGCAGTACTTC
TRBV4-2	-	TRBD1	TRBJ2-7	CASSRHLPRTGSSYEQYF	TGTGCCAGCAGCCGACACCTCCCTAGGACAGGGAGCTCCTACGAGCAGTACTTC
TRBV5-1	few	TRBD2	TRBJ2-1	CASSILAGANGEQFF	TGCGCCAGCAGCATTCTAGCGGGAGCTAATGGTGAGCAGTTCTTC
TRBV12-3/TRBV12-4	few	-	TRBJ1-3	CASSGDLGNTIYF	TGTGCCAGCAGTGGGGACCTAGGAAACACCATATATTTT
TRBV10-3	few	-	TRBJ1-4	CAIGDRGTNEKLFF	TGTGCCATCGGGGACCGGGGCACTAATGAAAAACTGTTTTTT
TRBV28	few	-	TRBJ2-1	CASSPHRAGGWGRARNEQFF	TGTGCCAGCAGTCCTCACCGGGCAGGGGGCTGGGGGAGGGCCCGGAATGAGCAGTTCTTC
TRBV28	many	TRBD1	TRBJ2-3	CASSTGQGSTDTQYF	TGTGCCAGCAGCACGGGACAGGGAAGCACAGATACGCAGTATTTT
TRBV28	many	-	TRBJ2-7	CASSPSTYSYEQYF	TGTGCCAGCAGTCCCAGCACCTACTCCTACGAGCAGTACTTC
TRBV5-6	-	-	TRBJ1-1	CASSLRVRNTEAFF	TGTGCCAGCAGCTTAAGGGTAAGGAACACTGAAGCTTTCTTT
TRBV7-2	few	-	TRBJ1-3	CASSLALGQVGNTIYF	TGTGCCAGCAGCTTAGCGCTCGGGCAGGTTGGAAACACCATATATTTT
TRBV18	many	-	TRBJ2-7	CASSPQGVDYEQYF	TGTGCCAGCTCACCGCAGGGCGTTGACTACGAGCAGTACTTC
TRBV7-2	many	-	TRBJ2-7	CASSLVSDYEQYF	TGTGCCAGCAGCTTAGTATCAGACTACGAGCAGTACTTC
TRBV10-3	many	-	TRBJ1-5	CAISTAQGRQPQHF	TGTGCCATCAGTACGGCTCAGGGTAGACAGCCCCAGCATTTT
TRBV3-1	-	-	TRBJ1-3	CASSPSQAGNTIYF	TGTGCCAGCAGCCCTAGTCAGGCTGGAAACACCATATATTTT
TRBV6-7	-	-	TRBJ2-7	CASSPQPRFGTVAQAYEQYF	TGTGCCAGCAGTCCCCAACCCCGGTTTGGAACGGTTGCGCAAGCTTACGAGCAGTACTTC
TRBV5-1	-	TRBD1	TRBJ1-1	CASSQDRGFFMNTEAFF	TGCGCCAGCAGCCAGGACAGGGGGTTTTTCATGAACACTGAAGCTTTCTTT
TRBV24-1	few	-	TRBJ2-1	CATSVPGHMQFF	TGTGCCACCAGTGTCCCAGGACACATGCAGTTCTTC
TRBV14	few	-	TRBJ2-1	CASGDSYNEQFF	TGTGCCAGCGGAGATTCCTACAATGAGCAGTTCTTC
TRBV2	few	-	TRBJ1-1	CASQVLKDTEAFF	TGTGCCAGCCAAGTCCTGAAGGATACTGAAGCTTTCTTT
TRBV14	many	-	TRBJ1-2	CASSQGTFSSPNYGYTF	TGTGCCAGCAGCCAAGGAACTTTCTCCTCTCCTAACTATGGCTACACCTTC
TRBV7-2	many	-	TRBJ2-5	CASSLRAGIETQYF	TGTGCCAGCAGCTTACGCGCGGGAATAGAGACCCAGTACTTC
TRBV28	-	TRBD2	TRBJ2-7	CASSLYAGAYEQYF	TGTGCCAGCAGTTTATATGCGGGAGCCTACGAGCAGTACTTC
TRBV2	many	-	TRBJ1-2	CASSDYVTQLLGYTF	TGTGCCAGCAGTGACTATGTGACCCAGTTATTGGGCTACACCTTC